This TCR beta chain was recorded in a study of T cells in Graves' hyperthyroidism and ophthalmopathy. General study results and limits: The model anticipated ophthalmopathy a median about six months pre-onset.

RNA transcripts gave rise to amplified TCR beta CDR3 regions. HTBI primers were the set used in a first-round RT-PCR of the TCR CDR3. TCRdb ran MiXCR on the multiplex PCR reads and lists one entry per CDR3 protein. The sample holds around 760,000 distinct CDR3 sequences, approximately 40% seen once. Worth noting for this clonotype: Its matching antigen is unknown.

Germline CDR1 SGHTA, CDR2 FQGNSA. This CDR3 is 16 amino acids long. The junction had 13 bases not matched to a gene; V was cut back by 6 bases and J by 4 bases. The study defined stable Graves' hyperthyroidism as no ophthalmopathy progression within 18 months. Diagnostic assessment was based on clinical symptoms, serum thyroxine and TRAb, thyroid ultrasound and orbital computed tomography. The chain has TRBV7-2 and TRBJ2-7; 9 nucleotides align to TRBD2. This TCR was sampled from a woman in her thirties or forties with Graves' hyperthyroidism. The sample comprised blood. CDR3 DNA: TGTGCCAGCAGTACCTCTTCGATAGCGGGAGAGTACGAGCAGTACTTC. Amino acid sequence: CASSTSSIAGEYEQYF.